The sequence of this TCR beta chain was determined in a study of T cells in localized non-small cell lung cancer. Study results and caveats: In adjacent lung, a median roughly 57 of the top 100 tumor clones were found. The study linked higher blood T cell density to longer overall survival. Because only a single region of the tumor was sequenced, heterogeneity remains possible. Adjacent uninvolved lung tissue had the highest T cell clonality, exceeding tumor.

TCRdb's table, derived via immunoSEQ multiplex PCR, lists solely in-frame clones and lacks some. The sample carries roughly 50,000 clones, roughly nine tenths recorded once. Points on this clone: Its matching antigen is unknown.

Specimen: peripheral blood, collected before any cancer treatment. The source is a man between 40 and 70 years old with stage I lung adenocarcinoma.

CDR3 sequence (DNA): TGTGCCAGCAGCTTAGGACTAGCGATATACAATGAGCAGTTCTTC. It specifies CASSLGLAIYNEQFF. This chain joins TRBV11-2 and TRBJ2-1; 8 nucleotides agree with TRBD2. Trimming took 1 base from V and 4 from J; bases not matched to a gene: 3. CDR1 is SGHAT and CDR2 is FQNNGV in the germline V gene. The CDR3 length is 15 residues.